The sequence of this T cell receptor beta chain was determined in a study of STAT5B mutations in CD4+ large granular lymphocyte leukemia (dated by TCRdb to the early 2020s). Regarding the complete study: Among the healthy controls, the CDR3 'QG' motif was associated with a particular HLA allele. TCRbeta repertoires of CD4+ T-cell large granular lymphocyte leukemia patients were compared with those of healthy blood donors. Flow cytometry performed on FACSCanto II or FACSVerse showed that the purified fractions had more than 95% purity among lymphocytes.

General conclusions and limits of the study: Main leukemic clonotypes were private to each patient, although about a quarter of the main leukemic clonotypes were found at low frequency in the non-leukemic repertoires of other patients. Data were not HLA-matched; higher clonality in CD4+ versus CD8+ T-LGLL could reflect the relatively small sample size. Compared with healthy CD4+ repertoires, CD4-sorted patient repertoires appeared more clonal, and this difference remained even after the putative leukemic clones were removed.

TCRbeta rearrangements were sequenced from genomic DNA using the immunoSEQ assay at survey resolution. The source study handled its data this way. A lowest detectable productive clonotype frequency of 2.59 x 10-5 was observed in the TCR sequencing data. Only productive TCRbeta rearrangements, defined as complete and in-frame sequences, were included in the analyses. Simpson clonality, calculated in the immunoSEQ Analyzer version 3.0, was used as the measure of sample clonality. Clones were categorized by frequency as very rare, small, medium, large (1-20%) or hyperexpanded (>20%). Generation probabilities were estimated with OLGA 1.2.3, V-gene circos plots were made with VDJtools, specificities were searched in VDJdb, and CDR3 motifs were identified with GLIPH. Held by TCRdb, this immuneACCESS table contains in-frame sequences only and omits some clones. Under half of the omission traces to an unresolved V gene where checked; the cause of the rest is unknown. V, J and clone size derive from that table, while D and trimming were established from the DNA sequence. The sample table records tens of thousands of clones; roughly four fifths of these occur just once. The top ten clonotypes cover about 0.34% of the sample.

On this clone: There is no known antigen for this receptor. Base qualities are missing; no much larger clone stands one base away.

The healthy control group was made up of fewer than 40 blood donors, and the Finnish Red Cross blood service supplied their buffy coats. All TCR-sequenced material derived from peripheral blood: patient blood samples and healthy donor buffy coats. Ficoll-Hypaque gradient centrifugation was used to isolate peripheral blood mononuclear cells. CD4+ cells were magnetically purified from the buffy coats of healthy controls. The Gentra Puregene Cell and Tissue kit was used for genomic DNA extraction, and quantification was performed on a Qubit 2.0 fluorometer. Sequencing input: CD4+ T cells from blood buffy coats. The source of this sequence is a human donor in good health.

Read as DNA, the sequence is TGTGCCAGTAGTAGACAGGGTGGGGAACAGCCCCAGCATTTT. This translates into CASSRQGGEQPQHF. In this chain, TRBV19 is recombined with TRBJ1-5, and TRBD1 matches 7 of the central bases. Trimming accounts for 4 bases at V and 7 bases at J, while the number of junction bases matched to no gene is 7. From the germline V gene (reference sequence), CDR1 is LNHDA and CDR2 is SQIVND. The cysteine opens and the phenylalanine closes a CDR3 of 14 amino acids. Only the CDR3 part of the read is kept: 42 bases, read in frame from the first base.